The 32 T cell receptor beta chains given below trace back to one sample, sequenced in a study of shared clonotypes between healthy human individuals. Sequencing used immunoSEQ multiplex PCR; TCRdb keeps in-frame clones, though not all of them. The sample shows about 670,000 clones, 72% of them seen only once. Sequencing was done on a sample of memory CD4+ T cells sorted from blood. Subset given: CD45RA-negative fraction. Every receptor here comes from a woman aged 25 to 39 in good health.

The chain employs TRBV5-1 and TRBJ2-3; D may match TRBD1 or TRBD2 (5 bases each). The CDR3 has 14 residues. Germline CDR1 SGHRS, CDR2 YFSETQ. The V and J ends lost 9 bases and 0 bases respectively, with 14 bases between them. The CDR3 nucleotides are TGCGCCATTAGGGACGGCGGAAGCACAGATACGCAGTATTTT. Residues: CAIRDGGSTDTQYF. The variable domain in full, with the rest retrieved from reference TRBV5-1 and TRBJ2-3, is KAGVTQTPRYLIKTRGQQVTLSCSPISGHRSVSWYQQTPGQGLQFLFEYFSETQRNKGNFPGRFSGRQFSNSRSEMNVSTLELGDSALYLCAIRDGGSTDTQYFGPGTRLTVL.

The rearrangement links TRBV30 to TRBJ1-1; D unclear. This CDR3 has 13 residues. Trimming removed 0 bases from V and 7 bases from J, with 12 bases in between. CDR1 and CDR2 (germline): GTSNPN, SVGIG (reference sequence). CDR3: CAWSVGGIGEAFF. The CDR3 nucleotides are TGTGCCTGGAGTGTAGGAGGGATCGGTGAAGCTTTCTTT. Full variable domain (outside the CDR3, taken from reference TRBV30 and TRBJ1-1): SQTIHQWPATLVQPVGSPLSLECTVEGTSNPNLYWYRQAAGRGLQLLFYSVGIGQISSEVPQNLSASRPQDRQFILSSKKLLLSDSGFYLCAWSVGGIGEAFFGQGTRLTVV.

The chain carries TRBV5-1 and TRBJ2-2, with 10 positions matching TRBD2. The CDR3 has 14 residues. V dropped 7 bases and J dropped 7; count of bases not matched to a gene: 7. Germline lookup yields CDR1 SGHRS and CDR2 YFSETQ. For the CDR3, the DNA is TGCGCCAGCTCTAAGCGGGAGGGGAACGGGGAGCTGTTTTTT. Translated, it gives CASSKREGNGELFF.

This clone was counted only a few times. The chain joins TRBV28 to TRBJ2-7; D not resolved. V lost 6 bases to trimming and J lost 0 bases, with 15 bases between them. The CDR3 runs to 15 residues. CDR1 and CDR2 from the germline V gene are MDHEN and SYDVKM. In DNA form, the CDR3 reads TGTGCCAGCAGCCGACTGGACGCCCCCTCCTACGAGCAGTACTTC. This encodes CASSRLDAPSYEQYF.

This clone turned up a few times. This chain connects TRBV15 to TRBJ2-5; 15 bases align to TRBD2. With V trimmed by 7 bases and J by 5 bases, 8 bases remained unmatched. There are 16 residues in the CDR3. The germline V gene has CDR1 LNHNV and CDR2 YYDKDF (reference sequence). The CDR3 loop reads CATTLGLAGGAETQYF. The CDR3 nucleotides are TGTGCCACCACCCTAGGACTAGCGGGAGGGGCGGAGACCCAGTACTTC.

The V call is TRBV11-2, the J call TRBJ2-7; 12 nucleotides agree with TRBD2. Germline CDR1 SGHAT, CDR2 FQNNGV. Losses at the gene ends were 5 bases for V and 1 base for J; bases not matched to a gene: 12. The CDR3 is 18 amino acids. The DNA for the CDR3 is TGTGCCAGCAGCAACGACCCAGGACTAGCGGGAACGTCCTACGAGCAGTACTTC. It translates to CASSNDPGLAGTSYEQYF.

In DNA, the CDR3 is TGTGCCAGCTCGGTTGGGCTAGCGGGAGTAGGCGAGCAGTACTTC. It translates to CASSVGLAGVGEQYF. V usage is TRBV27 and J usage is TRBJ2-7; 10 bases are a match to TRBD2. The V segment lost 8 bases and the J segment 6 bases; nucleotides outside the gene matches: 13. The CDR3 runs 15 residues. The V gene's germline CDR1 is MNHEY and CDR2 SMNVEV (reference sequence).

This rearrangement joins TRBV11-2 to TRBJ1-1; no firm D call. CDR1 and CDR2 (germline): SGHAT, FQNNGV. V was shortened by 5 bases and J by 1 base, with 8 bases between the two germline ends. This CDR3 is 13 amino acids long. Here the CDR3 reads CASSHNENTEAFF. The CDR3 nucleotides are TGTGCCAGCAGCCATAACGAGAACACTGAAGCTTTCTTT.

V is TRBV6-6 and J is TRBJ2-6, with D unresolved. The V gene lost 7 bases and the J gene lost 0 bases, with 13 bases spanning the gap. Germline CDR1 is MNHNY and CDR2 is SVGAGI (reference sequence). This CDR3 spans 16 amino acids. This chain's CDR3 is CASIGQASSGANVLTF. In DNA, the CDR3 is TGTGCCAGCATCGGGCAGGCTAGCTCTGGGGCCAACGTCCTGACTTTC.

The chain recombines TRBV6-5 with TRBJ1-1, with D hard to call. The CDR3 is made up of 15 amino acids. V lost 7 bases and J 2 bases, leaving 17 bases between the germline ends. CDR1 is MNHEY and CDR2 is SVGAGI in the germline V gene. CDR3 loop: CASKIHREKNTEAFF. The CDR3 bases are TGTGCCAGCAAGATTCACCGGGAAAAAAACACTGAAGCTTTCTTT.

The J gene is TRBJ1-2, the V gene TRBV18; no reliable D call. Germline assignment: CDR1 KGHSH and CDR2 LQKENI. V lost 3 bases and J lost 1, with 9 bases in between. The CDR3 runs 14 residues. The DNA for the CDR3 is TGTGCCAGCTCACCCCTTGGAAGTAACTATGGCTACACCTTC. Translation: CASSPLGSNYGYTF.

The J gene is TRBJ2-7, the V gene TRBV28, with a possible D match to TRBD2 (5 bases). Per the germline V gene, CDR1 is MDHEN and CDR2 is SYDVKM. V dropped 3 bases and J dropped 0 bases, with 15 bases sitting between them. The CDR3 covers 16 residues. In DNA form, the CDR3 reads TGTGCCAGCAGTTTTCACTTAGCTAGCCTCTCCTACGAGCAGTACTTC. Protein sequence: CASSFHLASLSYEQYF.

V is TRBV5-4 and J is TRBJ2-1; tentative D call: TRBD2 (5 bases). The CDR3 runs 15 residues. Looked up from germline, CDR1 is SGHNT and CDR2 is YYREEE (reference sequence). V was clipped by 2 bases and J by 0 bases, with 9 bases between them. The CDR3 bases are TGTGCCAGCAGCTTTAGACTACCCTCCTACAATGAGCAGTTCTTC. This gives the protein CASSFRLPSYNEQFF. Full variable domain (missing parts from reference TRBV5-4 and TRBJ2-1): ETGVTQSPTHLIKTRGQQVTLRCSSQSGHNTVSWYQQALGQGPQFIFQYYREEENGRGNFPPRFSGLQFPNYSSELNVNALELDDSALYLCASSFRLPSYNEQFFGPGTRLTVL.

There are a few counts of this clone. CDR3 residues: CASSLVDLPATEAFF. The CDR3 region has the DNA TGCGCCAGCAGCTTGGTAGACCTTCCTGCCACTGAAGCTTTCTTT. The genes are TRBV5-1 and TRBJ1-1; the D is unclear. Germline assignment: CDR1 SGHRS and CDR2 YFSETQ. V shed 0 bases and J shed 4 bases, with 13 bases lying between them. The CDR3 sequence is 15 residues long. Full variable domain (missing parts from reference TRBV5-1 and TRBJ1-1): KAGVTQTPRYLIKTRGQQVTLSCSPISGHRSVSWYQQTPGQGLQFLFEYFSETQRNKGNFPGRFSGRQFSNSRSEMNVSTLELGDSALYLCASSLVDLPATEAFFGQGTRLTVV.

This clone was found a few times. The chain carries TRBV28 and TRBJ1-3, with D unresolved. V lost 2 bases to trimming and J lost 0 bases, with 8 bases between them. The length of the CDR3 is 15 residues. Germline assignment: CDR1 MDHEN and CDR2 SYDVKM. The CDR3 coding sequence is TGTGCCAGCAGTTTAAGAGGAGGCTCTGGAAACACCATATATTTT. Translation gives CASSLRGGSGNTIYF.

The V call is TRBV5-1, the J call TRBJ2-3; tentative D call: TRBD1 (5 bases). Germline-derived CDR1 and CDR2 are SGHRS and YFSETQ. The CDR3 consists of 15 residues. Trimming took off 2 bases at V and 4 bases at J, with 14 bases between the two ends. The DNA for the CDR3 is TGCGCCAGCAGCTTCCAGGGCCGGGCCCCAGATACGCAGTATTTT. Its protein is CASSFQGRAPDTQYF.

The rearrangement links TRBV5-4 to TRBJ2-5, with TRBD2 identical over 7 bases. The CDR3 sequence is 16 residues long. Trimming took 6 bases from V and 2 from J; bases not matched to a gene: 13. Per germline, CDR1 SGHNT and CDR2 YYREEE (reference sequence). CDR3 coding DNA: TGTGCCAGCACCTGGGGCGGGAGCCCTCTACAAGAGACCCAGTACTTC. Translated: CASTWGGSPLQETQYF.

V is TRBV11-2 and J is TRBJ2-1, with 7 bases aligning to TRBD2. From germline, CDR1 is SGHAT and CDR2 FQNNGV. The V gene end was trimmed by 5 bases and the J gene end by 3 bases; junction bases not matched to a gene: 7. The CDR3 loop spans 15 amino acids. The CDR3 protein is CASSPRWGGYNEQFF. As DNA, the CDR3 is TGTGCCAGCAGCCCTCGGTGGGGGGGCTACAATGAGCAGTTCTTC.

Remarks on this clone: The same CDR3 also results from other DNA sequences found in this sample. The chain joins TRBV6-5 to TRBJ1-3; D not certain. Per germline, CDR1 MNHEY and CDR2 SVGAGI. This CDR3 is 14 amino acids long. V was clipped by 0 bases and J by 0 bases, with 3 bases between them. This chain's CDR3 is CASSYSGSGNTIYF. CDR3 coding DNA: TGTGCCAGCAGTTACTCAGGCTCTGGAAACACCATATATTTT.

CDR3 protein: CASSLRGRGPYEQYF. CDR3 in DNA: TGTGCCAGCAGTCTAAGGGGGCGGGGACCCTACGAGCAGTACTTC. The rearrangement joins TRBV28 to TRBJ2-7; D perhaps matches TRBD1 (7 bases). Looked up from germline, CDR1 is MDHEN and CDR2 is SYDVKM. The CDR3 consists of 15 residues. V lost 5 bases and J 2 bases, leaving 16 bases between the germline ends. The variable domain in full, completed from reference TRBV28 and TRBJ2-7, reads DVKVTQSSRYLVKRTGEKVFLECVQDMDHENMFWYRQDPGLGLRLIYFSYDVKMKEKGDIPEGYSVSREKKERFSLILESASTNQTSMYLCASSLRGRGPYEQYFGPGTRLTVT.

The rearrangement uses TRBV5-1 and TRBJ2-7; TRBD1 matches at 10 bases. J lost 3 bases, V lost 4 bases, and 10 bases had no gene match. CDR3 length: 16 residues. From germline, CDR1 is SGHRS and CDR2 YFSETQ. CDR3: CASSRGTGDTFYEQYF. Here the CDR3 DNA reads TGCGCCAGCAGCAGGGGGACAGGGGACACCTTCTACGAGCAGTACTTC.

The CDR3 nucleotides are TGTGCCACCAGCGCCCTCCTGCCTTGGGCTACATTGGGAGAGACCCAGTACTTC. Its protein is CATSALLPWATLGETQYF. The rearrangement uses TRBV15 and TRBJ2-5; D is unclear. CDR3 length: 18 amino acids. Germline V lookup: CDR1 LNHNV, CDR2 YYDKDF (reference sequence). V was cut by 5 bases and J by 4 bases, with 26 bases left in between.

The chain carries TRBV6-5 and TRBJ2-7; D is possibly TRBD2 (5 bases). The germline V gene has CDR1 MNHEY and CDR2 SVGAGI. Trimming cost V 5 bases and J 6 bases, with 8 bases left between them. The CDR3 is made up of 11 amino acids. The CDR3 sequence is CASSTGSEQYF. The CDR3 bases are TGTGCCAGCAGTACGGGGTCCGAGCAGTACTTC.

The V call is TRBV5-1, the J call TRBJ1-5; perhaps TRBD1 as D (6 bases). Germline V gives CDR1 SGHRS, CDR2 YFSETQ. CDR3 length equals 15 residues. The V and J ends lost 4 bases and 0 bases respectively, with 11 bases between them. The DNA of the CDR3 is TGCGCCAGCAGCCCGGGACACGGTAGCAATCAGCCCCAGCATTTT. This codes for CASSPGHGSNQPQHF. Filled out from reference TRBV5-1 and TRBJ1-5, the complete variable domain reads KAGVTQTPRYLIKTRGQQVTLSCSPISGHRSVSWYQQTPGQGLQFLFEYFSETQRNKGNFPGRFSGRQFSNSRSEMNVSTLELGDSALYLCASSPGHGSNQPQHFGDGTRLSIL.

The genes are TRBV6-5 and TRBJ2-7; 10 bases match TRBD1. The CDR3 has 13 residues. V gave up 6 bases and J gave up 5 bases; unmatched junction bases: 4. CDR1 is MNHEY, CDR2 SVGAGI, per germline. This CDR3 reads CASRRGQGDEQYF. In DNA form, the CDR3 reads TGTGCCAGCAGACGCGGACAGGGGGACGAGCAGTACTTC.

The gene calls are TRBV5-1 and TRBJ2-3, with TRBD2 matching over 10 bases. The CDR3 length is 16 residues. V lost 3 bases, J lost 2 bases, and 6 bases stayed unmatched. Germline loops: CDR1 SGHRS, CDR2 YFSETQ. Here the CDR3 reads CASSSGTSDVTDTQYF. The DNA for the CDR3 is TGCGCCAGCAGCTCCGGGACTAGCGACGTCACAGATACGCAGTATTTT.

V and J are TRBV4-1 and TRBJ2-5, with 9 bases aligning to TRBD2. The CDR3 spans 15 residues. Unmatched junction bases numbered 8, after V lost 4 bases and J lost 5 bases. CDR1 and CDR2 from the germline V gene are MGHRA and YSYEKL. In DNA form, the CDR3 reads TGCGCCAGCAGCCCCCCGGGGACTAGCCGGGAGACCCAGTACTTC. It specifies CASSPPGTSRETQYF.

The chain has TRBV7-6 and TRBJ2-7, with a weak D call TRBD2 (5 bases). Germline CDR1 is SGHVS and CDR2 is FNYEAQ. The V end lost 2 bases, the J end lost 5 bases, and 16 bases lay between the germline ends. The CDR3 loop spans 15 amino acids. The CDR3, as DNA: TGTGCCAGCAGCTTAAGCGGCAGTGGGTCGGACGAGCAGTACTTC. This gives the protein CASSLSGSGSDEQYF.

The chain recombines TRBV27 with TRBJ1-1; D unclear. The CDR3 consists of 14 residues. The germline V gene encodes CDR1 MNHEY and CDR2 SMNVEV (reference sequence). V was trimmed by 6 bases and J by 0 bases, leaving 11 bases between them. The CDR3 here is CASRWGTLNTEAFF. The CDR3 nucleotides read TGTGCCAGCAGATGGGGTACGTTGAACACTGAAGCTTTCTTT.

This chain joins TRBV25-1 and TRBJ1-4, with D unresolved. The V gene lost 3 bases and the J gene lost 2 bases, with 10 bases spanning the gap. CDR3 size: 15 residues. Per the germline V gene, CDR1 is MGHDK and CDR2 is SYGVNS. The CDR3 sequence is CASSDFGRTNEKLFF. In DNA form, the CDR3 reads TGTGCCAGCAGTGATTTCGGACGGACTAATGAAAAACTGTTTTTT.

The chain employs TRBV11-1 and TRBJ2-4; TRBD2 is a possible D gene (6 bases). Trimming removed 2 bases at V and 1 base at J, with 12 bases between. The CDR3 extends over 16 amino acids. The germline gives CDR1 SGHAT, CDR2 FQDESV (reference sequence). The CDR3 nucleotides are TGTGCCAGCAGCTTAACCCGGGGGAGTGCCAAAAACATTCAGTACTTC. This codes for CASSLTRGSAKNIQYF.

This clone showed up just a few times. The V call is TRBV6-5, the J call TRBJ1-2, with 7 positions matching TRBD1. This CDR3 region has 14 residues. The V and J ends lost 4 bases and 1 base, in that order; junction bases with no gene match: 3. Per the germline V gene, CDR1 is MNHEY and CDR2 is SVGAGI. CDR3 protein: CASSFSGGNYGYTF. In DNA, the CDR3 is TGTGCCAGCAGTTTTTCAGGGGGTAACTATGGCTACACCTTC.